The source of this TCR beta chain is a study of cytomegalovirus exposure and HLA in healthy donors. Study conclusions and caveats: Associated with cytomegalovirus, according to the listing, were 150 to 200 TCR beta chains. Reportedly, cytomegalovirus status was diagnosed with high sensitivity and specificity.

Some clones are missing from TCRdb's copy, which holds only in-frame ones; the method was immunoSEQ multiplex PCR. The data show tens of thousands of clones, with approximately 93% seen just once and around 2.1% held by the top ten. Notes on this clone: Its antigen is not identified.

After removal of 10 bases from V and 15 bases from J, the junction contained 9 bases not matched to a gene. This CDR3 is 10 amino acids long. The germline gives CDR1 ENHRY, CDR2 SYGVKD. V usage is TRBV10-3 and J usage is TRBJ2-1, with 7 positions matching TRBD2. The material sequenced was PBMCs. This clonotype originated in a woman under 30 in good health and CMV-seronegative. CDR3 amino acids: CATGRDYLFF. The CDR3 DNA follows: TGTGCCACCGGGCGGGACTATTTGTTCTTC.